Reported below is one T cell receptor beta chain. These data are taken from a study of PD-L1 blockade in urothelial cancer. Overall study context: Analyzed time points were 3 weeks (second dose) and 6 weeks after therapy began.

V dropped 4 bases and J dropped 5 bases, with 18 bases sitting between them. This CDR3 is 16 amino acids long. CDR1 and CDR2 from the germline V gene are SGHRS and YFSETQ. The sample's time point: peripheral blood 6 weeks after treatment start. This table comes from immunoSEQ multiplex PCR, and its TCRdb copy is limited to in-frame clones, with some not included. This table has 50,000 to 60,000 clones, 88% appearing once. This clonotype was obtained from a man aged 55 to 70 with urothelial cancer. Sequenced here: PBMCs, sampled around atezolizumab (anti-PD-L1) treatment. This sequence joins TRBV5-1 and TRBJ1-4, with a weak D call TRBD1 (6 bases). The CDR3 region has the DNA TGCGCCAGCAGCCTCGCCCCGGACAGAATCAATGAAAAACTGTTTTTT. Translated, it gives CASSLAPDRINEKLFF.